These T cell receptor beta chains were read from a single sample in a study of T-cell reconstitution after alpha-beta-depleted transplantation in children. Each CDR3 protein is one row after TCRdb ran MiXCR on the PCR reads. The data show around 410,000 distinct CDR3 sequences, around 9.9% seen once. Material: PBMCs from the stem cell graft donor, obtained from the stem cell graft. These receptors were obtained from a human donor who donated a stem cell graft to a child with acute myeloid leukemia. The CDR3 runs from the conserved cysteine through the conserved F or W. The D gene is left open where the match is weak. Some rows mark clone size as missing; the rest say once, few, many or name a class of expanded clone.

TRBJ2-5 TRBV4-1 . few TGCGCCAGCAGCCAAGGGCCAGCGGAAACCCAAGAGACCCAGTACTTC CASSQGPAETQETQYF
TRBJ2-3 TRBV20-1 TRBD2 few TGCAGTGCAACGATCTGGGGACTAGCGGGGGGAGATACGCAGTATTTT CSATIWGLAGGDTQYF
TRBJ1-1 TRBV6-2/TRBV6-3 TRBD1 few TGTGCCAGCAGTTACCCAGGACAGGGCGGAGGTCGGTTTAACACTGAAGCTTTCTTT CASSYPGQGGGRFNTEAFF
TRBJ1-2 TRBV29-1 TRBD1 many TGCAGCGTTGATCCCGGGACAGGGCCGTACTATGGCTACACCTTC CSVDPGTGPYYGYTF
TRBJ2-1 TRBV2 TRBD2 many TGTGCCAGCAGTGAACCGCGGGGGGTCGACAATGAGCAGTTCTTC CASSEPRGVDNEQFF
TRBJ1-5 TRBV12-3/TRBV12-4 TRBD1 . TGTGCCAGCAGTTTACACTTGGGGGACAGAACAAATCAGCCCCAGCATTTT CASSLHLGDRTNQPQHF
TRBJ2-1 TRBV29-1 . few TGCAGCGTGGCTACGGCCTACAATGAGCAGTTCTTC CSVATAYNEQFF
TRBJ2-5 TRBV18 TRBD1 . TGTGCCAGCTCACCACAAGGACAGGGAAAGACCCAGTACTTC CASSPQGQGKTQYF
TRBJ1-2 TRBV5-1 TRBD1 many TGCGCCAGCAGCTCACAGGGGGCGAGCTATGGCTACACCTTC CASSSQGASYGYTF
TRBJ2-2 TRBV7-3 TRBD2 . TGTGCCAGCAGCCCCCCCTCTAGCGGGGGGATCGGGGAGCTGTTTTTT CASSPPSSGGIGELFF
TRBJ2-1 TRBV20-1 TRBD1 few TGCAGTGCAGCGGGTTGGGACAGGGGGATCAATGAGCAGTTCTTC CSAAGWDRGINEQFF
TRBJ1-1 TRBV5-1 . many TGCGCCAGCTTCGGCTCCCTGGACACTGAAGCTTTCTTT CASFGSLDTEAFF
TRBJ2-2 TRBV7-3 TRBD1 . TGTGCCAGCAGCTTCTACTCGACCGGGACAGGGGGCACCATGCTGTTTTTT CASSFYSTGTGGTMLFF
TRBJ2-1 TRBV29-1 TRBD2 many TGCAGCGTTGAAAGAGCGGGAGTCTGGAATGAGCAGTTCTTC CSVERAGVWNEQFF
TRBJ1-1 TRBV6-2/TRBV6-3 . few TGTGCCAGCAGTCTTCTGGGCGGCCCGAACACTGAAGCTTTCTTT CASSLLGGPNTEAFF
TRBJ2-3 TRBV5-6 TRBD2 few TGTGCCAGCAGCTCGGGTAGCGGGAGCACAGATACGCAGTATTTT CASSSGSGSTDTQYF
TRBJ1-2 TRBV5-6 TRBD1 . TGTGCCAGCAGCTGGTCCGCAGGGGGCGACTATGGCTACACCTTC CASSWSAGGDYGYTF
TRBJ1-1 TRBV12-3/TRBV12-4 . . TGTGCCAGCAGTTTAGAAGAATTCACTGAAGCTTTCTTT CASSLEEFTEAFF
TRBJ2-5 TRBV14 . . TGTGCCAGCAGCCAAGTTGGGCGGACCCAGTACTTC CASSQVGRTQYF
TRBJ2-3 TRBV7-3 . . TGTGCCAGCAGCTTACGAGGGGGGAGGGGAGATACGCAGTATTTT CASSLRGGRGDTQYF
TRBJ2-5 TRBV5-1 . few TGCGCCAGCACGCAGGGGTGGGGACTAGAGACCCAGTACTTC CASTQGWGLETQYF
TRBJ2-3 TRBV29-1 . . TGCAGCTACGGGGACTTAAACACAGATACGCAGTATTTT CSYGDLNTDTQYF
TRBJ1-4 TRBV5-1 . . TGCGCCAGCCGGGCCGACCAAGAGGAAAAACTGTTTTTT CASRADQEEKLFF
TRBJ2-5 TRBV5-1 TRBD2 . TGCGCCAGCAGCTGGAGCGGGGTTCAAGAGACCCAGTACTTC CASSWSGVQETQYF